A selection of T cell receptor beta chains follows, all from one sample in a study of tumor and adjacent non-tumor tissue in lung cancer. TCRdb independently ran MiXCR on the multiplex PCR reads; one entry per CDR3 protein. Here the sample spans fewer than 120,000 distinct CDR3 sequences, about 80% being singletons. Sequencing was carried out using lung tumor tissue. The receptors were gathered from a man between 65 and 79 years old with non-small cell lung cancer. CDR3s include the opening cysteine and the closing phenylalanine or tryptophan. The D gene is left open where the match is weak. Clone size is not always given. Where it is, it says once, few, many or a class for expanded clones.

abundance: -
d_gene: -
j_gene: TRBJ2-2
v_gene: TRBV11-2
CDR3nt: TGTGACAGCAGTCTGGACAGTCACTCCGGGGAGCTGTTTTTT
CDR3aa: CDSSLDSHSGELFF

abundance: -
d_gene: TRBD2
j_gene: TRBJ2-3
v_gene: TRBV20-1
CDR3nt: TGTAGTGCTCCACTAGCGGGAGGGCCGAATACGCAGCGTTTT
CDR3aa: CSAPLAGGPNTQRF

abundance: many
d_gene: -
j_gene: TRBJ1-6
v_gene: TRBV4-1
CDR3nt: TGCGCCAGCAGCCAAGAGTCCAAATCCTCCTATAATTCACCCCTCCACTTT
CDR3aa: CASSQESKSSYNSPLHF

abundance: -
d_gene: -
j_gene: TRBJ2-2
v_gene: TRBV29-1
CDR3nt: TGCAGCGCCGTTCTCAGTGGGTACACCGGGGAGCTGTTTTTT
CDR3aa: CSAVLSGYTGELFF

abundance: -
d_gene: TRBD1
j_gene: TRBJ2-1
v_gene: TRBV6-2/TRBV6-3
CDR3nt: TGTGCCAGCAGTTACCGCGGACAGGGCCCCCAAGAGACCCAGTTCTTC
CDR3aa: CASSYRGQGPQETQFF

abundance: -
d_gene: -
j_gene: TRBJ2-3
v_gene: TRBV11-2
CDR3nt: TGTGCCAGCAGCTTAAGGGGTAACACAGATACGCAGTATTTT
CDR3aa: CASSLRGNTDTQYF

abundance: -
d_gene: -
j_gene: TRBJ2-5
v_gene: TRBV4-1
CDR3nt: TGCGCCAGTAGCCAAGAGCCGACATGGGTCTCGAAGACCCAGTACTTC
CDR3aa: CASSQEPTWVSKTQYF

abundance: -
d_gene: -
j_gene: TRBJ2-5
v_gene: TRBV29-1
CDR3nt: TGCAGCGGTAGCGAGACAGAGGCCCAGTACTTC
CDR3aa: CSGSETEAQYF

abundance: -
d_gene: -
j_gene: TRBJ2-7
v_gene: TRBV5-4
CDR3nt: TGTACCAGCAGCTCTTGGGGGTACGGGCAGTACTTC
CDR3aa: CTSSSWGYGQYF

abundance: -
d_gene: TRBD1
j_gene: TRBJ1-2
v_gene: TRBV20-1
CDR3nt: TGCAATGCTGGGTGCCGGGACAGGAGTTTCTATGGCTACACCTTC
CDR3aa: CNAGCRDRSFYGYTF

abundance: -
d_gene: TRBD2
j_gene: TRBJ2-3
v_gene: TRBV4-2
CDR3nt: TGTGCCAGTAGCCTTTTGGGTAGCGGGACGCAAGATACGCAGTATTTT
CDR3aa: CASSLLGSGTQDTQYF

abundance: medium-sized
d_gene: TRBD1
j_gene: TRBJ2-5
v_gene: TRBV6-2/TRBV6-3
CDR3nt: TGTGCCAGCAGTTACCACGGACAGGGCCCCCAAGAGACCCAGTACTTC
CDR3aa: CASSYHGQGPQETQYF

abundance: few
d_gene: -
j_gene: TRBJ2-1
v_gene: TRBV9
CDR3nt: TGTGCCAGCAGTGGGCGTGGGGGTAGCGGATGGGGGAATGAGCAGTTCTTC
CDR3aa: CASSGRGGSGWGNEQFF

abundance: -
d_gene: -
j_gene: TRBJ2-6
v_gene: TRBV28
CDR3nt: TGTGCCAGCAGTTTTCTCAGGGGCTCTGGGGCCGACCTCCTGACTTTC
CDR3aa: CASSFLRGSGADLLTF

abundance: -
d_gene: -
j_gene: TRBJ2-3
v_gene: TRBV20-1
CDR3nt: TGCGGTGCCCAGTATGGCACAGATACGCAGTATTTT
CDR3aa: CGAQYGTDTQYF

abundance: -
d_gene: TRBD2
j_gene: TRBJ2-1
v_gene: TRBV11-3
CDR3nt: TGTGCCAGCAGTCTCCTAGGGACTAGCGGGGGCTTCAATGAGCACTTCTTC
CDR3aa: CASSLLGTSGGFNEHFF

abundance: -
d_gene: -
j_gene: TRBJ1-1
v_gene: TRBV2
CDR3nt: TGTGCCAGCAACCCGGACCGATACACTGAAGCTTTCTTT
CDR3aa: CASNPDRYTEAFF

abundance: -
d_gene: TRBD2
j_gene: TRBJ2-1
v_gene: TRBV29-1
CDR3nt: TGCAGCGTTGAGGTAGCGGGAGTGTATAATGAGCAGTTCTTC
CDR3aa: CSVEVAGVYNEQFF

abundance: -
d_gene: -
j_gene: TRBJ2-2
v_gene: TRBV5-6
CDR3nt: TGTGCCAACAGCTTGTTTGGCGTAAACGCCGGTGAGCTGTTTTTT
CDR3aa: CANSLFGVNAGELFF

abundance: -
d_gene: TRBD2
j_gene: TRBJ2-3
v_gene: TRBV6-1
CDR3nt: TGTGTCAGCAGTGAAGGTGGAACGGGGGGGGCCCAAGAAACGCAGTATTTT
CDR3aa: CVSSEGGTGGAQETQYF

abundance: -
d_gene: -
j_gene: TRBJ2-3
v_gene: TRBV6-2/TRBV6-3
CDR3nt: TGTGCCAGCAATTACCGGACCCCGCAGACAGATACGCAGTACTTT
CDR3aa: CASNYRTPQTDTQYF

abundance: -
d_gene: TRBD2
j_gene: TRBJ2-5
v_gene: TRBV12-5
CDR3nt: TGTGCTAGTGGCCAAGGACTACCGGGGGGGCAGGAGACTCAGTACTTC
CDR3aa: CASGQGLPGGQETQYF

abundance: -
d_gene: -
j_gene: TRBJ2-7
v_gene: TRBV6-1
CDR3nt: TGTGCCAGCACCCTAAGGGGGGGCACCAGGTCTAATGAGCAGTACTTC
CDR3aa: CASTLRGGTRSNEQYF

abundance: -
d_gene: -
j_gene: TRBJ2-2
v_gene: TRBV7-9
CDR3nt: TGTGCCAGCAGCATAGGAGGCGCAGCGAACACCGGGGAGCTGTTTTTT
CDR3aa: CASSIGGAANTGELFF

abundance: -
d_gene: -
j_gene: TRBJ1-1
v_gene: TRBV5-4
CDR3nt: TGTGCCAGCAGCTTGCTGGGGGATCGGGACACTGGAGCTTTCTTT
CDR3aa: CASSLLGDRDTGAFF

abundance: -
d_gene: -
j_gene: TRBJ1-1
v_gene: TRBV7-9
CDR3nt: TGTGCCAGCAGCTCATATGGGGCCCCGGGGGCTTTCTTT
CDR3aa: CASSSYGAPGAFF

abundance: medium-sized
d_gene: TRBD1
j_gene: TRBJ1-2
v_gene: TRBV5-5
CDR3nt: TGTGCCAGCAGCTTGGAATATCTGGGACAGGGCCGTGGCTACACCTTC
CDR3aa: CASSLEYLGQGRGYTF

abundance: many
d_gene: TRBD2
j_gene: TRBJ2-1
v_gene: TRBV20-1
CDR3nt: TGCAGTGCTAGACAGGGACTAGCGGGGAAGCACAATGAGCAGTTCTTC
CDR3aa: CSARQGLAGKHNEQFF

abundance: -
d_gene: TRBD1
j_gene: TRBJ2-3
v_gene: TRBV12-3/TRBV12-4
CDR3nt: TGCGCCAGCAGTGGGGGACAGATTTACACAGATACGCAGTATTTT
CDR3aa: CASSGGQIYTDTQYF

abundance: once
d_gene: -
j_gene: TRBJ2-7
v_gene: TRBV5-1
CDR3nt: TGTACCAGCAGCCCAAGGACAGTGGGTTACGAGCAATACTTC
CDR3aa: CTSSPRTVGYEQYF

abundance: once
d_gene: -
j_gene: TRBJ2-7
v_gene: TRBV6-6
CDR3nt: TGTGCCAGCAGTTACGGCTGTCTTCCCTACGAGCAGTACTTC
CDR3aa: CASSYGCLPYEQYF

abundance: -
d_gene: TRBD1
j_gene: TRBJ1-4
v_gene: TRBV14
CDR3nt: TGTGCCAGCAGCCATCCCAGGGGGGATAACGGCGAAAAATTGCTTTTT
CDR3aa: CASSHPRGDNGEKLLF

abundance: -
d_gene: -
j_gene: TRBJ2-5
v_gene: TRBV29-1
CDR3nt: TGTAGGGCTAAGCCCTACCTTCAGACAGGTCAAGAGACCCAGTACTTC
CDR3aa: CRAKPYLQTGQETQYF

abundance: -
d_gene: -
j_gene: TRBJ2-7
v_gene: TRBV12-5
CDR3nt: TGTGCTAGTGGTTTCGGCGGAGCTACCTGCGAGCAGTACTTC
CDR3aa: CASGFGGATCEQYF

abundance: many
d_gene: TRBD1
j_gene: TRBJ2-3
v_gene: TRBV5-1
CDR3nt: TGCGCCAGCAGCCCATACAGGGGCGCAGATACGCAGTATTTT
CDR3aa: CASSPYRGADTQYF

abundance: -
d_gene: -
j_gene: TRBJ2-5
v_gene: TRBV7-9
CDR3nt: TGTGCTAGTAGCTTAGTCGTGAGGGGCCGAGAGACCCTGTACTTC
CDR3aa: CASSLVVRGRETLYF

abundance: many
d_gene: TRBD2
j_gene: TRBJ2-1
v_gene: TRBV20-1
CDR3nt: TGCAGTGCTAGAAGGGCGGGGGGGCAAAATGAGCAGTTCTTC
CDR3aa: CSARRAGGQNEQFF

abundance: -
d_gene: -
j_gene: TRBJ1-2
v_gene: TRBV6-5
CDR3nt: TGTGCCAGCAGTTATGTTCGGCTGGTTTTTTTCTATGGCTACACCTTC
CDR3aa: CASSYVRLVFFYGYTF

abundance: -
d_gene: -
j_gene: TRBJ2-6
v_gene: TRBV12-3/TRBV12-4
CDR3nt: TGTACCAGCACTTTAGCGCGGTCAGGGCTCCTCTCTGGGGCCAACGTCCTGACTTTC
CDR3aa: CTSTLARSGLLSGANVLTF

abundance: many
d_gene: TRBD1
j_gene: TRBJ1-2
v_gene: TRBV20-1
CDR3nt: TGCAGTGCTAGCTCCGGACAGGGGCGACTCTATGGCTACACCTTC
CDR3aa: CSASSGQGRLYGYTF

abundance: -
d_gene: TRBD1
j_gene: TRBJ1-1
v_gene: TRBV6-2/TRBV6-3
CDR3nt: TGTGCCAGCAGTAGGAGACAGGGGAAGAACACTGAAGCTTTCTTT
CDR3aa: CASSRRQGKNTEAFF

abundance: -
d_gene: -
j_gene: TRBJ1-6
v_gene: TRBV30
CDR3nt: TGTGCCTGGAATGTATTTGGGGACTCCTATAATTCACCACTCCACTTT
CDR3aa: CAWNVFGDSYNSPLHF

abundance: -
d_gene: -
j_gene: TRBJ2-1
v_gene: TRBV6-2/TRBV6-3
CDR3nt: TGTGCCATCAGCCCTGGGGGGGCCCTCTACAATGAGCAGTTCTTC
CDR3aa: CAISPGGALYNEQFF

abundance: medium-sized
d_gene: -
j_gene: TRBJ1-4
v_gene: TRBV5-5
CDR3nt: TGTGCCAGCAGCTCCCTGCGGGATAATGAAAAACTGTTTTTT
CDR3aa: CASSSLRDNEKLFF

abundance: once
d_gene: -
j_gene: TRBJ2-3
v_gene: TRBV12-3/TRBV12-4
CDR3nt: TGTGCCAGTAGTTTTAGCATGGGGAACATTGTGACAGATACGCAGTATTTT
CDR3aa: CASSFSMGNIVTDTQYF

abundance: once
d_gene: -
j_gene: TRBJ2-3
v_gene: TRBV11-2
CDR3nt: TGTGTCAGCAGCCTAACCCCAGGGTCAAATACGCCATATTTT
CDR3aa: CVSSLTPGSNTPYF

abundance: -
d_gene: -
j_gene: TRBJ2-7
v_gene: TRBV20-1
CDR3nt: TGCATTGCCGAGGGGGTCCTGTACAAACAGTACTTC
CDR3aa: CIAEGVLYKQYF

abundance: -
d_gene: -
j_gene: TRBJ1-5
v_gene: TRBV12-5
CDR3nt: TGTGCTAGCGGCCTTACCGCTGGCAGTCAGCCCAAGCATTTT
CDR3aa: CASGLTAGSQPKHF

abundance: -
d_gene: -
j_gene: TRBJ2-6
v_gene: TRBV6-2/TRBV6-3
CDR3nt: TGTGCCAGTAGTTACTCGGGCGGCTATGGGGCCAAGGTCCTGACTTTC
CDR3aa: CASSYSGGYGAKVLTF

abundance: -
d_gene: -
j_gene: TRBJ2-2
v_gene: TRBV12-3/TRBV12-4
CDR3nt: TGTGCCAGCACTAGTCGCGGGGAGCTATTTTTT
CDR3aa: CASTSRGELFF

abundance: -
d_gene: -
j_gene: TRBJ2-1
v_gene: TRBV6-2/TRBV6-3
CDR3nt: TGTGCCAGGAACAGATGCGCTTACAATGAGCGGTTCTTC
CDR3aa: CARNRCAYNERFF